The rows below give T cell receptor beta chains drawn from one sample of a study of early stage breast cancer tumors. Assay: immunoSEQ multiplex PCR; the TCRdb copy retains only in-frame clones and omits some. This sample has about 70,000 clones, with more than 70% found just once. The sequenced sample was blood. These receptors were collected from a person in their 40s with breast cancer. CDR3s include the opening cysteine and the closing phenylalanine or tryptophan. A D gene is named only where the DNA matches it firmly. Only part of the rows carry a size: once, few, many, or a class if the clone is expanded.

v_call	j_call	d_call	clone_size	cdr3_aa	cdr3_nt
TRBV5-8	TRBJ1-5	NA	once	CASSLGTPGYSNQPQHF	TGTGCCAGCAGCTTGGGGACCCCAGGATATAGCAATCAGCCCCAGCATTTT
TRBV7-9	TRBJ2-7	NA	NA	CASSHDRDYEQYF	TGTGCCAGCAGCCATGACAGAGACTACGAGCAGTACTTC
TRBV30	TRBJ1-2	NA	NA	CASERENYGYTF	TGTGCCAGCGAGCGGGAGAACTATGGCTACACCTTC
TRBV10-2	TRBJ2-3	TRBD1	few	CASRWTGGDTQYF	TGCGCCAGCAGATGGACAGGGGGAGATACGCAGTATTTT
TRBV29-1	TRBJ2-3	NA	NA	CSVEDLAGTDTQYF	TGCAGCGTTGAAGATCTCGCAGGCACAGATACGCAGTATTTT
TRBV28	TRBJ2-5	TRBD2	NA	CASANPGLAPGETQYF	TGTGCCAGCGCTAATCCGGGACTAGCGCCTGGGGAGACCCAGTACTTC
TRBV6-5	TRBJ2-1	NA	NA	CASSYSGIRPPNEQFF	TGTGCCAGCAGTTACTCGGGGATTAGGCCCCCCAATGAGCAGTTCTTC
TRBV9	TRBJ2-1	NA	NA	CASSVSGEGEQFF	TGTGCCAGCAGCGTTTCGGGAGAGGGTGAGCAGTTCTTC
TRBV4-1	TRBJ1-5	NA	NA	CASSRTRDNHQPQHF	TGCGCCAGCAGCCGGACTAGGGACAACCATCAGCCCCAGCATTTT
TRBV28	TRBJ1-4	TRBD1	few	CASSPRGTGSEKLFF	TGTGCCAGCAGTCCCCGAGGGACAGGGAGCGAAAAACTGTTTTTT
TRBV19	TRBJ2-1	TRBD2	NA	CASSLGREPYNEQFF	TGTGCCAGTAGCCTCGGGCGGGAGCCCTACAATGAGCAGTTCTTC
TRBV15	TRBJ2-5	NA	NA	CATSRATGLGTQYF	TGTGCCACCAGCAGAGCAACAGGGCTCGGGACCCAGTACTTC
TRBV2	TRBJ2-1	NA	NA	CASRSGLIINEQFF	TGTGCCAGCAGATCCGGCCTAATCATCAATGAGCAGTTCTTC
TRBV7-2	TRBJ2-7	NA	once	CASSSLGPRVEQYF	TGTGCCAGCAGCTCCCTCGGTCCAAGGGTCGAGCAGTACTTC
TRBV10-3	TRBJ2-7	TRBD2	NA	CAISDSPLAGPYEQYF	TGTGCCATCAGTGACTCGCCACTAGCGGGACCCTACGAGCAGTACTTC
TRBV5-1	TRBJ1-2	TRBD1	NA	CASSARTGDYGYTF	TGCGCCAGCAGCGCCCGGACAGGAGACTATGGCTACACCTTC